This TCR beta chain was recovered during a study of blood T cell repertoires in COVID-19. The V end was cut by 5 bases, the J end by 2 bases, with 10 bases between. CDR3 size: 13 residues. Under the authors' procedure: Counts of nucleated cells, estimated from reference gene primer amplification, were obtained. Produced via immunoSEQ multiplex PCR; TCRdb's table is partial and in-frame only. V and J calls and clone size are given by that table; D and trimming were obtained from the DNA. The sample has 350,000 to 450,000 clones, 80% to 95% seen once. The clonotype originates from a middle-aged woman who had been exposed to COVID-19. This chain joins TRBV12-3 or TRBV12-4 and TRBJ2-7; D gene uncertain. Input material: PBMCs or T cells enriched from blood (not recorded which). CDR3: CASSPSEAYEQYF. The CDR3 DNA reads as TGTGCCAGCAGTCCCAGCGAGGCCTACGAGCAGTACTTC.